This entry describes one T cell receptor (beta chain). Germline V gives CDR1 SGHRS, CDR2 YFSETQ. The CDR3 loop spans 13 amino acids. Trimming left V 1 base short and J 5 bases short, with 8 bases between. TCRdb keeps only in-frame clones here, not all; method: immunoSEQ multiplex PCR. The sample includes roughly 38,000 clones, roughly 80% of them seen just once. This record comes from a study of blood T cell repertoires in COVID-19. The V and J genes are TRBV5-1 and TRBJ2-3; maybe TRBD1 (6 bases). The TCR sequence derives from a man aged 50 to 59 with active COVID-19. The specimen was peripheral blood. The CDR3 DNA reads TGCGCCAGCAGCTTGACAGGGATAGATACGCAGTATTTT. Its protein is CASSLTGIDTQYF.